The sequence of this T cell receptor (beta chain) was determined in a study of early T cells in non-severe SARS-CoV-2 infection. About the study: Sequencing used unsorted whole-blood bulk RNA, so chains lack pairing. Overall study findings and caveats: VDJdb-based matching was biased toward anti-spike CD8 responses and missed private and CD4 specificities.

Germline assignment: CDR1 DFQATT and CDR2 SNEGSKA (reference sequence). The V gene lost 0 bases and the J gene lost 0 bases, with 20 bases spanning the gap. CDR3 size: 18 residues. This clonotype was seen repeatedly, ten times or more. Its antigen is unknown. Each cDNA molecule carried a unique molecular identifier. TCRdb reprocessed the 5' RACE reads via MiXCR and lists one record per CDR3 protein. Of some 87,000 distinct CDR3 sequences in the sample, roughly an eighth were seen once. The TCR comes from an adult who was a healthcare worker with PCR-confirmed SARS-CoV-2 infection or an uninfected control (not recorded which). This chain links TRBV20-1 with TRBJ1-2, with D perhaps TRBD1 (5 bases). Sequenced input: whole blood. This chain's CDR3 is CSARDGDRIGAPNYGYTF. The CDR3 nucleotides read TGCAGTGCTAGAGATGGGGATAGGATAGGGGCCCCTAACTATGGCTACACCTTC.